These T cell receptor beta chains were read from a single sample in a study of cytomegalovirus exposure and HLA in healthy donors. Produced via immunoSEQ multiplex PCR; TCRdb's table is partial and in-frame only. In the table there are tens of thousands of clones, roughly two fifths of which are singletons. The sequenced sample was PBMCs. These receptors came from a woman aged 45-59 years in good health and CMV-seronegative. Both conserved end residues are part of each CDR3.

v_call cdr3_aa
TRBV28 CATAPGHASGLYNEQFF
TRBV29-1 CSVEDPVGGDEKLFF
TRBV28 CASSSQIAGGGDNEQFF
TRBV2 CASMPQSGGAVEQYF
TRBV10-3 CAISESPEEKLFF
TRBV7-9 CSSSAQGGYTF
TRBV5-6 CASREWRLSEAFF
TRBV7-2 CASSPQTTSGNTIYF
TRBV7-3 CASSLKGGSSYEQYF
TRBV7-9 CASSLGLGGNQPQHF
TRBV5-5 CASTSVVDNEQFF
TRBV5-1 CASSLVRSYSYNEQFF
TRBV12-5 CASGPQGATNEQFF
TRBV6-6 CASSYPGSNQPQHF
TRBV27 CASSSDRRYEQYF
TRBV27 CASSLQGGGGNTIYF
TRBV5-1 CASSLSGVTGELFF
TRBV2 CASKDFDQPQHF